These 10 T cell receptor beta chains were sequenced from one sample in a study of cytomegalovirus exposure and HLA in healthy donors. The PCR was carried out with 60 Vbeta primers and 13 Jbeta primers. TCRdb keeps only in-frame clones here, not all; method: immunoSEQ multiplex PCR. This sample has approximately 45,000 clones, with around 70% found just once. Specimen: PBMCs. These receptors were collected from a woman aged 30 to 39 in good health and CMV-seronegative.

The chain carries TRBV28 and TRBJ2-6, with D hard to call. The CDR3 totals 14 residues. From germline, CDR1 is MDHEN and CDR2 SYDVKM. Trimming took off 7 bases at V and 2 bases at J, with 9 bases between the two ends. CDR3 nucleotides: TGTGCCAGCACCGAGGTAGCTGGGGCCAACGTCCTGACTTTC. Its protein product is CASTEVAGANVLTF.

This chain uses TRBV7-9 with TRBJ2-1; TRBD2 aligns across 7 bases. CDR1 is SEHNR, CDR2 FQNEAQ, per germline (reference sequence). The CDR3 sequence is 14 residues long. With V trimmed by 5 bases and J by 6 bases, 7 bases remained unmatched. CDR3 nucleotide sequence: TGTGCCAGCAGCCCCCCCGGGACTATCAATGAGCAGTTCTTC. As protein: CASSPPGTINEQFF.

The J gene is TRBJ2-5, the V gene TRBV28; D is uncertain. CDR3 size: 12 residues. Germline CDR1 is MDHEN and CDR2 is SYDVKM. V was pared by 7 bases and J by 1 base, with 7 bases between. The CDR3, as DNA: TGTGCCAGCACTCGCGCCCAAGAGACCCAGTACTTC. Translated, it gives CASTRAQETQYF.

DNA for the CDR3: TGTGCCAGCAGCCCAGGGACTAGTCCTAACAATGAGCAGTTCTTC. It encodes CASSPGTSPNNEQFF. The chain uses TRBV9 and TRBJ2-1, with 8 bases aligning to TRBD2. Germline lookup yields CDR1 SGDLS and CDR2 YYNGEE. With 4 bases clipped from V and 5 bases from J, the junction kept 8 bases outside the gene matches. The CDR3 covers 15 residues.

The V gene is TRBV29-1, the J gene TRBJ2-1, with 10 bases aligning to TRBD2. Germline loops: CDR1 SQVTM, CDR2 ANQGSEA. Losses at the gene ends were 1 base for V and 9 bases for J; bases not matched to a gene: 6. CDR3 size: 14 residues. The CDR3 nucleotides are TGCAGCGTTGAAGGGGCTAGCGGGAGAATTGAGCAGTTCTTC. Protein sequence: CSVEGASGRIEQFF.

Comments on this clone: Other DNA sequences from this sample encode an identical CDR3 as well. The rearrangement uses TRBV29-1 and TRBJ2-5; perhaps TRBD2 as D (5 bases). Trimming shortened V by 3 bases and J by 4 bases, and 9 bases separated the two germline ends. The CDR3 runs 12 residues. CDR1 and CDR2 from the germline V gene are SQVTM and ANQGSEA. CDR3 sequence (DNA): TGCAGCGTTGATCGGGGTAGAGAGACCCAGTACTTC. Its protein product is CSVDRGRETQYF.

The V and J genes are TRBV19 and TRBJ2-5; D uncertain. Between the trimmed V and J ends, which lost 3 bases and 4 bases, there was a span of 6 bases. The CDR3 is 12 residues long. Looked up from germline, CDR1 is LNHDA and CDR2 is SQIVND (reference sequence). The CDR3 loop reads CASSISGETQYF. The CDR3 DNA is TGTGCCAGTAGTATTTCGGGAGAGACCCAGTACTTC.

This chain uses TRBV9 with TRBJ2-3, with D possibly matching TRBD1 (5 bases). The V gene lost 5 bases and the J gene lost 6 bases, with 13 bases spanning the gap. There are 13 residues in the CDR3. The germline V gene has CDR1 SGDLS and CDR2 YYNGEE. CDR3 DNA sequence: TGTGCCAGCAGAGAACTGGGGCGGGATACGCAGTATTTT. It encodes CASRELGRDTQYF. The full variable domain, with the rest looked up from reference TRBV9 and TRBJ2-3, is DSGVTQTPKHLITATGQRVTLRCSPRSGDLSVYWYQQSLDQGLQFLIQYYNGEERAKGNILERFSAQQFPDLHSELNLSSLELGDSALYFCASRELGRDTQYFGPGTRLTVL.

The chain has TRBV28 and TRBJ2-7, with D tentatively TRBD2 (6 bases). The germline V gene has CDR1 MDHEN and CDR2 SYDVKM. This CDR3 is built from 14 residues. V was pared by 7 bases and J by 5 bases, with 18 bases between. CDR3 DNA: TGTGCCAGCATCCGCGGGAAATATGGCCACGAGCAGTACTTC. It translates to CASIRGKYGHEQYF.

This clone occurred a few times. The rearrangement uses TRBV30 and TRBJ2-1, with D perhaps matching TRBD2 (6 bases). V lost 2 bases and J 0 bases, leaving 11 bases between the germline ends. Germline CDR1 reads GTSNPN; CDR2 reads SVGIG (reference sequence). This CDR3 has 15 amino acids. The CDR3 nucleotides read TGTGCCTGGAGTCGGGGTAGCGGCTCCTACAATGAGCAGTTCTTC. Protein product: CAWSRGSGSYNEQFF. The variable domain in full, with the rest retrieved from reference TRBV30 and TRBJ2-1, is SQTIHQWPATLVQPVGSPLSLECTVEGTSNPNLYWYRQAAGRGLQLLFYSVGIGQISSEVPQNLSASRPQDRQFILSSKKLLLSDSGFYLCAWSRGSGSYNEQFFGPGTRLTVL.